Detailed here is one T cell receptor (beta chain). This sample was included in a study of shared clonotypes between healthy human individuals. Libraries were prepared by immunoSEQ multiplex PCR; TCRdb keeps only in-frame clonotypes and omits some of them. Of about 1 million clones listed, 65% to 80% are singletons. The germline gives CDR1 LNHDA, CDR2 SQIVND (reference sequence). The junction had 7 bases not matched to a gene; V was cut back by 4 bases and J by 2 bases. This CDR3 is 16 amino acids long. The chain joins TRBV19 to TRBJ2-2, with 7 bases identical to TRBD1. The sequenced sample was memory CD4+ T cells sorted from blood. As for subset: CD45RA-negative fraction. This receptor was obtained from a man aged 18 to 30 in good health. The CDR3 is CASSRFGTANTGELFF. DNA of the CDR3: TGTGCCAGTAGTAGATTTGGGACAGCCAACACCGGGGAGCTGTTTTTT. Full variable domain (rest looked up from reference TRBV19 and TRBJ2-2): DGGITQSPKYLFRKEGQNVTLSCEQNLNHDAMYWYRQDPGQGLRLIYYSQIVNDFQKGDIAEGYSVSREKKESFPLTVTSAQKNPTAFYLCASSRFGTANTGELFFGEGSRLTVL.